This T cell receptor beta chain was captured in a study of cytomegalovirus exposure and HLA in healthy donors. Researchers ran the PCR with 60 Vbeta and 13 Jbeta primers. The data were produced by immunoSEQ multiplex PCR, yet TCRdb's version contains in-frame clones alone and is incomplete. The sample holds around 130,000 clones, around 90% seen once. Turning to this clone: Its antigen is still unknown.

Germline V gene sequence: CDR1 SGHVS, CDR2 FQNEAQ. V lost 5 bases to trimming and J lost 15 bases; unmatched junction nucleotides: 4. This CDR3 has 11 amino acids. The study, taken as a whole, reports: A later analysis found TCR association rates differed by HLA locus, highest for DRB1 and lowest for HLA-C. Several top significant clusters appeared, in a later analysis, to be linked to common viral pathogens.

The specimen was PBMCs. This sequence joins TRBV7-8 and TRBJ2-1; 10 bases map to TRBD1. The TCR was taken from a woman between 40 and 55 years old in good health and CMV-seronegative. CDR3 coding DNA: TGTGCCAGCAGCATGACAGGGGGCCTGTTCTTC. It is translated as CASSMTGGLFF.